The rows below give T cell receptor beta chains drawn from one sample of a study of blood T cell repertoires in COVID-19. Only in-frame clones appear in the TCRdb table, and some are missing; sequencing was by immunoSEQ multiplex PCR. The sample holds around 150,000 clones, about four fifths seen once. Sequenced material: peripheral blood. The receptors derive from an elderly woman with acute or convalescent COVID-19. Both conserved end residues are part of each CDR3. The order of the fields is V gene, CDR3 length, J gene, CDR3 protein.

V gene: TRBV2; CDR3 length: 16; J gene: TRBJ2-7; CDR3 protein: CASRNFGTGRTDEQYF
V gene: TRBV6-5; CDR3 length: 14; J gene: TRBJ1-3; CDR3 protein: CASPGSGSGNTIYF
V gene: TRBV5-1; CDR3 length: 14; J gene: TRBJ2-1; CDR3 protein: CASSLLTVNNEQFF
V gene: TRBV27; CDR3 length: 11; J gene: TRBJ2-3; CDR3 protein: CASGRGDTQYF
V gene: TRBV5-3; CDR3 length: 13; J gene: TRBJ2-3; CDR3 protein: CAFRTSGRDTQYF
V gene: TRBV19; CDR3 length: 15; J gene: TRBJ1-5; CDR3 protein: CASTQRRADNQPQHF
V gene: TRBV18; CDR3 length: 15; J gene: TRBJ2-7; CDR3 protein: CASSPGQGKNYEQYF
V gene: TRBV6-5; CDR3 length: 15; J gene: TRBJ1-6; CDR3 protein: CASSQPTGGESPLHF
V gene: TRBV11-2; CDR3 length: 15; J gene: TRBJ2-5; CDR3 protein: CASSLGTRGGLPQYF
V gene: TRBV5-1; CDR3 length: 14; J gene: TRBJ2-7; CDR3 protein: CASSFGGAWDEQYF
V gene: TRBV11-2; CDR3 length: 17; J gene: TRBJ2-2; CDR3 protein: CASSLGRGLVRTGELFF
V gene: TRBV6-6; CDR3 length: 15; J gene: TRBJ1-5; CDR3 protein: CASSPAGDSNQPQHF
V gene: TRBV9; CDR3 length: 14; J gene: TRBJ1-2; CDR3 protein: CASSVDRLPYGYTF
V gene: TRBV10-3; CDR3 length: 12; J gene: TRBJ1-6; CDR3 protein: CAITPGGSPLHF
V gene: TRBV19; CDR3 length: 15; J gene: TRBJ2-7; CDR3 protein: CASSIADRGSYEQYF
V gene: TRBV5-4; CDR3 length: 15; J gene: TRBJ2-5; CDR3 protein: CASSRDLQGPETQYF
V gene: TRBV19; CDR3 length: 14; J gene: TRBJ2-2; CDR3 protein: CASSLGDATGELFF
V gene: TRBV5-1; CDR3 length: 15; J gene: TRBJ2-3; CDR3 protein: CASSYWTQSTDTQYF
V gene: TRBV7-7; CDR3 length: 13; J gene: TRBJ2-7; CDR3 protein: CASSLGFDGEQYF
V gene: TRBV3-1/TRBV3-2; CDR3 length: 16; J gene: TRBJ2-1; CDR3 protein: CASSHYLAGGLDEQFF
V gene: TRBV28; CDR3 length: 11; J gene: TRBJ1-5; CDR3 protein: CASSPNQPQHF
V gene: TRBV18; CDR3 length: 15; J gene: TRBJ2-7; CDR3 protein: CASSPPGGRPYEQYF
V gene: TRBV9; CDR3 length: 14; J gene: TRBJ2-2; CDR3 protein: CASSVGLAFGELFF
V gene: TRBV2; CDR3 length: 15; J gene: TRBJ1-2; CDR3 protein: CASSGLGTGGYGYTF
V gene: TRBV12-3/TRBV12-4; CDR3 length: 13; J gene: TRBJ2-5; CDR3 protein: CASSYSSQETQYF
V gene: TRBV30; CDR3 length: 16; J gene: TRBJ2-6; CDR3 protein: CAWSGTGYSGANVLTF
V gene: TRBV4-1; CDR3 length: 15; J gene: TRBJ1-3; CDR3 protein: CASSPQATSGNTIYF
V gene: TRBV11-2; CDR3 length: 15; J gene: TRBJ1-1; CDR3 protein: CASSLGALMNTEAFF